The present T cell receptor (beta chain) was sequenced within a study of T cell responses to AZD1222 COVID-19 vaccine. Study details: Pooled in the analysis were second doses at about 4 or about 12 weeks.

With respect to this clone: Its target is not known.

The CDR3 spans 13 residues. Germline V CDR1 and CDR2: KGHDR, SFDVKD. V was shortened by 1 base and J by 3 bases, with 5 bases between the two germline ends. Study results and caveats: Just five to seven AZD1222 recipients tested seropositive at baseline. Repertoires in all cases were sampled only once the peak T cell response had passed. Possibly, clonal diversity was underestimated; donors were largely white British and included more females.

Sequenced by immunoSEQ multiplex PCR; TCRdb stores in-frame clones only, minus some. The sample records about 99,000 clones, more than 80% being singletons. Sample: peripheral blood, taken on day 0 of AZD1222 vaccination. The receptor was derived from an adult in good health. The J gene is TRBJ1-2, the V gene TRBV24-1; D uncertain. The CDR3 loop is CATSDFEDYGYTF. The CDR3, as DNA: TGTGCCACCAGTGATTTCGAGGACTATGGCTACACCTTC.